The rows below give T cell receptor beta chains drawn from one sample of a study of blood T cell repertoires in COVID-19. Measured with immunoSEQ multiplex PCR; TCRdb has only the in-frame clones, and not every one. The table shows under 300,000 clones, with around 90% occurring only once. Source material: peripheral blood. The receptors originated from a woman aged 60-70 years with COVID-19, enrolled during active disease. Both conserved end residues are part of each CDR3. The order of the fields is clone size, J gene, D gene, V gene, CDR3 protein, CDR3 DNA. The D gene is left open where the match is weak. The size of a clone is reported for some rows only, either as once, few or many, or as a class for expanded clones.

- | TRBJ2-5 | TRBD1 | TRBV7-3 | CASRPGKGATETQYF | TGTGCCAGCAGACCAGGAAAGGGGGCTACGGAGACCCAGTACTTC
- | TRBJ1-5 | - | TRBV5-5 | CASSLGQSNQPQHF | TGTGCCAGCAGCTTGGGACAGAGCAATCAGCCCCAGCATTTT
- | TRBJ1-1 | - | TRBV5-1 | CASNPTGINTEAFF | TGCGCCAGCAACCCAACAGGGATCAACACTGAAGCTTTCTTT
- | TRBJ1-1 | - | TRBV6-2/TRBV6-3 | CASSYAGTEAFF | TGTGCCAGCAGTTACGCGGGCACTGAAGCTTTCTTT
- | TRBJ2-7 | - | TRBV5-1 | CASSLAGTYEQYF | TGCGCCAGCAGCTTGGCAGGAACCTACGAGCAGTACTTC
- | TRBJ2-3 | - | TRBV19 | CASNSRFGARDTQYF | TGTGCCAGTAACTCCCGGTTTGGGGCCCGAGATACGCAGTATTTT
- | TRBJ2-7 | TRBD2 | TRBV5-4 | CASSLHERLAGDEQYF | TGTGCCAGCAGCTTGCACGAAAGACTAGCGGGTGACGAGCAGTACTTC
- | TRBJ2-3 | - | TRBV11-2 | CASSLDAQGTDTQYF | TGTGCCAGCAGCTTAGATGCGCAGGGTACAGATACGCAGTATTTT
- | TRBJ1-3 | - | TRBV7-2 | CASSLGTPTGGNTIYF | TGTGCCAGCAGCTTAGGGACACCTACGGGTGGAAACACCATATATTTT
- | TRBJ1-2 | TRBD1 | TRBV6-2/TRBV6-3 | CASSGTGYGYTF | TGTGCCAGCAGTGGGACAGGCTATGGCTACACCTTC
- | TRBJ1-2 | - | TRBV6-1 | CASSELVLGVYNYGYTF | TGTGCCAGCAGTGAATTGGTCCTAGGGGTGTATAACTATGGCTACACCTTC
- | TRBJ1-5 | - | TRBV5-4 | CASRSDYSGGKSNQPQHF | TGTGCCAGCAGAAGCGACTATTCGGGAGGTAAGAGCAATCAGCCCCAGCATTTT
- | TRBJ2-2 | TRBD1 | TRBV6-6 | CASSLGTADTGELFF | TGTGCCAGCAGTCTCGGGACAGCAGACACCGGGGAGCTGTTTTTT
- | TRBJ1-6 | - | TRBV29-1 | CSVGAGGHSPLHF | TGCAGCGTTGGAGCGGGGGGACATTCACCCCTCCACTTT
- | TRBJ2-2 | TRBD1 | TRBV25-1 | CASSDPTGQGRNTGELFF | TGTGCCAGCAGTGACCCCACCGGACAGGGGAGGAACACCGGGGAGCTGTTTTTT
- | TRBJ2-1 | - | TRBV18 | CASSPGLQSSYNEQFF | TGTGCCAGCTCACCGGGACTCCAGAGCTCCTACAATGAGCAGTTCTTC
once | TRBJ1-2 | TRBD1 | TRBV9 | CASSTSTGAYYGYTF | TGTGCCAGCAGCACATCGACAGGGGCCTATTATGGCTACACCTTC
- | TRBJ1-1 | - | TRBV18 | CASSLNTEAFF | TGTGCCAGCTCCCTTAACACTGAAGCTTTCTTT
- | TRBJ1-2 | TRBD1 | TRBV27 | CASRHRQGKNYGYTF | TGTGCCAGCAGACACAGACAGGGCAAAAACTATGGCTACACCTTC
- | TRBJ2-3 | TRBD1 | TRBV2 | CASREDRGEVYTQYF | TGTGCCAGCAGGGAGGACAGGGGGGAGGTCTATACGCAGTATTTT
- | TRBJ1-1 | - | TRBV9 | CASSRTGLDEAFF | TGTGCCAGCAGCCGAACAGGGTTGGATGAAGCTTTCTTT
few | TRBJ1-6 | - | TRBV6-2/TRBV6-3 | CASSVTPPTGSPLHF | TGTGCCAGCAGTGTAACTCCCCCGACTGGATCACCCCTCCACTTT
- | TRBJ2-1 | - | TRBV7-3 | CASSSSGATYNEQFF | TGTGCCAGCAGCTCAAGTGGGGCAACCTACAATGAGCAGTTCTTC
- | TRBJ1-5 | - | TRBV10-3 | CAISRDNQPQHF | TGTGCCATCAGCAGGGACAATCAGCCCCAGCATTTT
- | TRBJ1-2 | - | TRBV7-2 | CASSPPYGYGYTF | TGTGCCAGCAGCCCGCCCTATGGCTATGGCTACACCTTC
- | TRBJ2-7 | - | TRBV20-1 | CSASEGGAYEQYF | TGCAGTGCTAGTGAGGGGGGTGCCTACGAGCAGTACTTC
- | TRBJ2-7 | - | TRBV29-1 | CSVCKDGSYEQYF | TGCAGCGTGTGTAAGGACGGGAGCTACGAGCAGTACTTC
- | TRBJ2-1 | - | TRBV7-9 | CASSPMTGRGVEQFF | TGTGCCAGCAGCCCCATGACAGGCCGAGGGGTTGAGCAGTTCTTC
- | TRBJ1-2 | - | TRBV6-2/TRBV6-3 | CASSTHGKAGGYTF | TGTGCCAGCAGCACCCACGGGAAGGCCGGGGGCTACACCTTC
- | TRBJ2-3 | - | TRBV7-3 | CASSPLPGDTQYF | TGTGCCAGCAGCCCACTTCCTGGAGATACGCAGTATTTT
- | TRBJ2-4 | TRBD1 | TRBV4-2 | CASSYNRGGNIQYF | TGTGCCAGCAGCTATAACAGGGGCGGAAACATTCAGTACTTC
- | TRBJ2-5 | TRBD2 | TRBV6-5 | CASKTSGGLETQYF | TGTGCCAGCAAGACTAGCGGGGGGTTGGAGACCCAGTACTTC
- | TRBJ1-5 | TRBD1 | TRBV6-6 | CASRTGIGQPQHF | TGTGCCAGCAGGACAGGGATAGGACAGCCCCAGCATTTT
- | TRBJ1-1 | TRBD1 | TRBV29-1 | CSVEGRSRDRVFTEAFF | TGCAGCGTTGAAGGTCGGTCCCGGGACAGGGTTTTCACTGAAGCTTTCTTT
- | TRBJ1-4 | TRBD1 | TRBV12-3/TRBV12-4 | CASSFNRGRALFF | TGTGCCAGCAGTTTCAACAGGGGAAGGGCACTGTTTTTT
- | TRBJ1-1 | TRBD1 | TRBV7-9 | CASSLGDRGAFF | TGTGCCAGCAGCTTGGGCGACAGGGGCGCTTTCTTT
once | TRBJ1-2 | TRBD1 | TRBV12-5 | CASGFRGGDRTYGYTF | TGTGCTAGTGGTTTCCGGGGAGGGGACAGGACATATGGCTACACCTTC
- | TRBJ1-5 | TRBD1 | TRBV7-9 | CASSKTGGAGNQPQHF | TGTGCCAGCAGCAAGACAGGGGGCGCGGGCAATCAGCCCCAGCATTTT
- | TRBJ1-2 | - | TRBV29-1 | CSVEEGDSVSLGYTF | TGCAGCGTTGAAGAGGGTGACTCGGTATCGTTGGGCTACACCTTC
- | TRBJ2-3 | - | TRBV5-1 | CASSPRGGVADTQYF | TGCGCCAGCAGCCCCCGGGGCGGGGTTGCAGATACGCAGTATTTT
- | TRBJ1-3 | - | TRBV21-1 | CASSTRTGDSLNTIYF | TGTGCCAGCAGCACCAGAACAGGGGACTCTTTAAACACCATATATTTT
- | TRBJ2-5 | - | TRBV7-9 | CASSPMGGGEETQYF | TGTGCCAGCAGCCCCATGGGTGGAGGGGAAGAGACCCAGTACTTC
- | TRBJ1-3 | - | TRBV9 | CASSGTVSGNTIYF | TGTGCCAGCAGCGGGACAGTCTCTGGAAACACCATATATTTT
- | TRBJ1-2 | TRBD1 | TRBV29-1 | CSVGDRANYGYTF | TGCAGCGTTGGGGACAGAGCTAACTATGGCTACACCTTC
- | TRBJ2-3 | TRBD2 | TRBV13 | CASRSSGGAIDTQYF | TGTGCCAGCCGCTCTAGCGGGGGGGCGATAGATACGCAGTATTTT
- | TRBJ1-1 | - | TRBV6-5 | CASNRGENTEAFF | TGTGCCAGCAACCGGGGGGAGAACACTGAAGCTTTCTTT
few | TRBJ2-1 | - | TRBV7-2 | CASSLAGQNGNEQFF | TGTGCCAGCAGCTTAGCAGGACAGAACGGCAATGAGCAGTTCTTC
- | TRBJ1-1 | TRBD1 | TRBV2 | CASSGTGPSGEAFF | TGTGCCAGCAGTGGGACAGGGCCGAGTGGAGAAGCTTTCTTT
- | TRBJ1-5 | TRBD1 | TRBV18 | CASSPGTGGPQPQHF | TGTGCCAGCTCACCCGGGACAGGGGGACCTCAGCCCCAGCATTTT
- | TRBJ1-2 | TRBD1 | TRBV7-3 | CASSLTTPPGQGFLAF | TGTGCCAGCAGCTTAACGACCCCTCCGGGACAGGGGTTTTTGGCCTTC
- | TRBJ2-7 | TRBD2 | TRBV7-2 | CASSLGGTSEQYF | TGTGCCAGCAGCTTAGGAGGGACTAGCGAGCAGTACTTC